These T cell receptor beta chains were read from a single sample in a study of T-cell reconstitution after alpha-beta-depleted transplantation in children. TCRdb called the PCR reads again in MiXCR, with one record for every CDR3 protein. The data contain 90,000 to 100,000 distinct CDR3 sequences, roughly a quarter of them singletons. The sequencing here drew on PBMCs, taken before TCRalphabeta/CD19-depleted stem cell transplant. These TCRs come from a boy between 2 and 15 years old with acute lymphoblastic leukemia, due to receive a stem cell transplant. The conserved cysteine and the conserved F or W are not part of the CDR3 here. The D gene is left open where the match is weak.

v_call d_call cdr3_aa
TRBV7-9 NA ASSFISGTGELF
TRBV4-2 NA ASSQDSRGAQETQY
TRBV29-1 TRBD1 SLRTGRQTQY
TRBV19 TRBD1 ASSPIVGTGYTEAF
TRBV4-3 NA ASSQEGSGSYNEQF
TRBV6-5 NA ASSFHLSTRGDSPLH
TRBV6-1 TRBD1 ASIGQGGYGYT
TRBV5-1 NA ASSSLVEPHREQY
TRBV5-1 NA ASSSEAVGELF
TRBV4-2 NA ASSQDSQRRDEQF
TRBV5-1 NA ASSPRLTQETQY
TRBV20-1 NA SARHAMDNEQF
TRBV7-2 NA ASSLPRQEVDTGELF
TRBV9 NA ASSVANGNTEAF